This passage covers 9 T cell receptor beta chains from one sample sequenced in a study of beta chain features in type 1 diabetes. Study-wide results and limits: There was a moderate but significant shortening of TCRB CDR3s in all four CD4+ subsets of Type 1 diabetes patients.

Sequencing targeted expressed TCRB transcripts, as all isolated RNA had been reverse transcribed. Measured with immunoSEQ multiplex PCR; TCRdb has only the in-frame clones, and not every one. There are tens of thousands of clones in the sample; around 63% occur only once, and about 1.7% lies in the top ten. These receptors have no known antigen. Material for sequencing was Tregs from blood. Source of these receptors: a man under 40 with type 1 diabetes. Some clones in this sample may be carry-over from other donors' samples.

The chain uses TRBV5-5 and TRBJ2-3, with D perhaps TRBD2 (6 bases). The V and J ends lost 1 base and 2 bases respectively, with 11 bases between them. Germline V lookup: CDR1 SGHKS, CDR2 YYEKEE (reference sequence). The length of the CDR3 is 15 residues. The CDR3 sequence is CASSLRRGSTDTQYF. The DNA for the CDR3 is TGTGCCAGCAGCTTGCGCCGGGGGTCCACAGATACGCAGTATTTT. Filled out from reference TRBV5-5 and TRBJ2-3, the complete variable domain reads DAGVTQSPTHLIKTRGQQVTLRCSPISGHKSVSWYQQVLGQGPQFIFQYYEKEERGRGNFPDRFSARQFPNYSSELNVNALLLGDSALYLCASSLRRGSTDTQYFGPGTRLTVL.

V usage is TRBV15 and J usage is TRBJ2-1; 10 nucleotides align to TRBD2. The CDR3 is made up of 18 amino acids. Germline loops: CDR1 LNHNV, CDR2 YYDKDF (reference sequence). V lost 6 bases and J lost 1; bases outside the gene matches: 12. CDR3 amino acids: CATRGEPGLAFSYNEQFF. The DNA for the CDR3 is TGTGCCACCAGGGGCGAACCGGGACTAGCGTTTTCCTACAATGAGCAGTTCTTC. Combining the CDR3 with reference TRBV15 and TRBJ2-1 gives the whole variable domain DAMVIQNPRYQVTQFGKPVTLSCSQTLNHNVMYWYQQKSSQAPKLLFHYYDKDFNNEADTPDNFQSRRPNTSFCFLDIRSPGLGDTAMYLCATRGEPGLAFSYNEQFFGPGTRLTVL.

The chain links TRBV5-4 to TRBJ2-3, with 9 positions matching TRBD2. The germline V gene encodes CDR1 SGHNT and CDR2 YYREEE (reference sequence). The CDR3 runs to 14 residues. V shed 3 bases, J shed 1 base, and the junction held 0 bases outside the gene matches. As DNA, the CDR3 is TGTGCCAGCAGCTCTAGCGGGGGCACAGATACGCAGTATTTT. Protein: CASSSSGGTDTQYF.

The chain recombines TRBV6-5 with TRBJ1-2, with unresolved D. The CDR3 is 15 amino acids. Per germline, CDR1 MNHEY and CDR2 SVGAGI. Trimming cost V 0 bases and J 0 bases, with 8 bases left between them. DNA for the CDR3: TGTGCCAGCAGTTACTCGGGCAGGCCTAACTATGGCTACACCTTC. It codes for CASSYSGRPNYGYTF.

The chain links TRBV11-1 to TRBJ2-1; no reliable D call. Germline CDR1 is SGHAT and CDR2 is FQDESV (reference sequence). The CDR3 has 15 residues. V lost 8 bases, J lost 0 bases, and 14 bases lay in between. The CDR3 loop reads CASQGASSSYNEQFF. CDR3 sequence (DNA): TGTGCCAGCCAAGGAGCTTCGAGCTCCTACAATGAGCAGTTCTTC.

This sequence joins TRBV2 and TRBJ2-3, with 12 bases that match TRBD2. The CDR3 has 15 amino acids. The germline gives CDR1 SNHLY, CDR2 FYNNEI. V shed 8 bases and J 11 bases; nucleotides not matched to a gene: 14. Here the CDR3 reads CASGGLAGPGRRQYF. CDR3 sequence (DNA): TGTGCCAGCGGGGGACTAGCGGGCCCCGGGCGGAGGCAGTATTTT.

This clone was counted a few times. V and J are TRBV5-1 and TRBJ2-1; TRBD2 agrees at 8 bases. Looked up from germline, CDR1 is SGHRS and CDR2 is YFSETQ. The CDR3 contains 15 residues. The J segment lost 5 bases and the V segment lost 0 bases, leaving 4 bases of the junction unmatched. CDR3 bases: TGCGCCAGCAGCTTGGAGTTAGCGGGGAACAATGAGCAGTTCTTC. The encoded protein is CASSLELAGNNEQFF. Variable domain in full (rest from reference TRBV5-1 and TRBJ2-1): KAGVTQTPRYLIKTRGQQVTLSCSPISGHRSVSWYQQTPGQGLQFLFEYFSETQRNKGNFPGRFSGRQFSNSRSEMNVSTLELGDSALYLCASSLELAGNNEQFFGPGTRLTVL.

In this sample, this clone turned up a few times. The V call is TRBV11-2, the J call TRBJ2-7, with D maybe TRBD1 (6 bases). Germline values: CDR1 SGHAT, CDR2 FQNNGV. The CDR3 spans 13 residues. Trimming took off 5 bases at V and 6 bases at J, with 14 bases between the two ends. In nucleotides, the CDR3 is TGTGCCAGCAGCCCCCCCCAGGGGCCCGAGCAGTACTTC. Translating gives CASSPPQGPEQYF.

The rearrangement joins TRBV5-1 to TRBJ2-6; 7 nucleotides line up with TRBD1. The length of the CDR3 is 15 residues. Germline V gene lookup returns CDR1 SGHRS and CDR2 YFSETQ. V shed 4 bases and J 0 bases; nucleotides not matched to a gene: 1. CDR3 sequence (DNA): TGCGCCAGCAGCCCAGGGGGCTCTGGGGCCAACGTCCTGACTTTC. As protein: CASSPGGSGANVLTF.